Listed below are T cell receptor beta chains from one sample, sequenced in a study of blood T cell repertoires in COVID-19. TCRdb's table, derived via immunoSEQ multiplex PCR, lists solely in-frame clones and lacks some. Here the sample spans about 350,000 clones, around 87% being singletons. The source material was PBMCs or T cells enriched from blood (not recorded which). The receptors were gathered from a woman aged 25 to 39 who had recovered from COVID-19. Both conserved end residues are part of each CDR3.

CASSLGGGLNNEQFF,TRBV5-1,TRBJ2-1,15
CASSLVGGGATDTQYF,TRBV7-8,TRBJ2-3,16
CASSAGRDERLNQPQHF,TRBV19,TRBJ1-5,17
CASTFSGASTDTQYF,TRBV19,TRBJ2-3,15
CASSSTGPYEQYF,TRBV12-3/TRBV12-4,TRBJ2-7,13
CASSPEEAYNEQFF,TRBV3-1/TRBV3-2,TRBJ2-1,14
CSVEDVLRGNTIYF,TRBV29-1,TRBJ1-3,14
CASSQVLGQSGNTIYF,TRBV4-3,TRBJ1-3,16
CASSKAPGQGIGNSPLHF,TRBV21-1,TRBJ1-6,18
CASSKLGGGVTDTQYF,TRBV19,TRBJ2-3,16
CASSPRVSSGANVLTF,TRBV11-2,TRBJ2-6,16
CASSLATGTGYTF,TRBV7-6,TRBJ1-2,13
CASSAGTGGDNEQFF,TRBV9,TRBJ2-1,15
CASSAGTNYEQYF,TRBV27,TRBJ2-7,13
CAWNRDSYNSPLHF,TRBV30,TRBJ1-6,14
CASRQPGQGDTEAFF,TRBV27,TRBJ1-1,15
CASSLPEGSEQFF,TRBV3-1/TRBV3-2,TRBJ2-1,13
CASSRGADTQYF,TRBV19,TRBJ2-3,12
CATSRDLMADTKGYTF,TRBV15,TRBJ1-2,16
CASRGFYGYTF,TRBV6-5,TRBJ1-2,11
CASSQALGQGATEAFF,TRBV5-1,TRBJ1-1,16
CASSRGNTEAFF,TRBV14,TRBJ1-1,12
CASSDLTGWDEKLFF,TRBV2,TRBJ1-4,15
CASSLLPGQGNTEAFF,TRBV11-2,TRBJ1-1,16
CASSEAGQSYEQYF,TRBV10-2,TRBJ2-7,14
CASSDTRATYEQYF,TRBV10-2,TRBJ2-7,14
CASSMELAGSTDTQYF,TRBV19,TRBJ2-3,16
CASSPESHQGNEQYF,TRBV4-1,TRBJ2-7,15
CASSPGLNTEAFF,TRBV18,TRBJ1-1,13